The T cell receptor beta chain described here comes from a study of shared clonotypes between healthy human individuals. Study-wide background: Used for every donor were three CD4 naive, three CD4 memory, two CD8 naive and one CD8 memory plate. Study outcomes and limitations: What limited the represented genetic and exposure-history diversity was the small number of donors.

The CDR3 is 15 residues long. Germline CDR1 and CDR2: LNHDA and SQIVND (reference sequence). Trimming at V came to 1 base and at J to 3 bases, leaving 6 bases not matched to a gene. Data came from immunoSEQ multiplex PCR; TCRdb stores just in-frame clones and leaves some out. The profile shows under 600,000 clones, around 96% of them singletons. Concerning this clone itself: Its specificity is not known.

The source is a woman aged 25 to 39 in good health. The gene calls are TRBV19 and TRBJ2-7, with 7 bases identical to TRBD2. The sequenced sample consisted of naive CD4+ T cells sorted from blood. This sample's subset: CD45RA+ positively selected. CDR3 region: CASSIAGGSLYEQYF. The CDR3 bases are TGTGCCAGTAGTATAGCCGGCGGGAGCCTCTACGAGCAGTACTTC.